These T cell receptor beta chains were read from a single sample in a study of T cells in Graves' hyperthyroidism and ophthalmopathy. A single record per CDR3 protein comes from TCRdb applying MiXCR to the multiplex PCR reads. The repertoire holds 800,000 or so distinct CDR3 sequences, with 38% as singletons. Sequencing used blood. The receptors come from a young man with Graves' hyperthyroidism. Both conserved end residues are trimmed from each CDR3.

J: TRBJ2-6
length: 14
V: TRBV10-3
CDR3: ASSSPGLSGANVLT

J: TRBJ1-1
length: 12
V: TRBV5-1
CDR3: ASSLVRRDTEAF

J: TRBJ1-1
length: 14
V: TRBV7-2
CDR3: ASSLAPGGSYTEAF

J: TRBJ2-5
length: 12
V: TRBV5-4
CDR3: ASSLVSAQETQY

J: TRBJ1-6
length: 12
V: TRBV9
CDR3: ASSADSNNSPLH

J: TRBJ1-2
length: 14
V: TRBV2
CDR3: ASSPEGTGEVYGYT

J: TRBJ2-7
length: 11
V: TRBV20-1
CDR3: SARRSGTYEQY

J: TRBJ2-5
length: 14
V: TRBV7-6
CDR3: ASSFRQGQFQETQY

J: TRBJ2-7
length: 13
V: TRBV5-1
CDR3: ASSLEGRVVDEQY

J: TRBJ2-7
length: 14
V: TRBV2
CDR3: ASSEALVMGAYEQY

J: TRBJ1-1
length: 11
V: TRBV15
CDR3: ATLGVQGTEAF

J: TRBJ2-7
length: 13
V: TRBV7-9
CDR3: ASTLQGAQLYEQY

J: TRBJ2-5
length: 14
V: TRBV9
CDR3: ASSRASGSPQETQY

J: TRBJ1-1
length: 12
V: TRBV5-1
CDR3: ASSLVEVNTEAF

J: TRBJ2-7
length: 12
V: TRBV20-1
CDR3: SASQAQKVYEQY